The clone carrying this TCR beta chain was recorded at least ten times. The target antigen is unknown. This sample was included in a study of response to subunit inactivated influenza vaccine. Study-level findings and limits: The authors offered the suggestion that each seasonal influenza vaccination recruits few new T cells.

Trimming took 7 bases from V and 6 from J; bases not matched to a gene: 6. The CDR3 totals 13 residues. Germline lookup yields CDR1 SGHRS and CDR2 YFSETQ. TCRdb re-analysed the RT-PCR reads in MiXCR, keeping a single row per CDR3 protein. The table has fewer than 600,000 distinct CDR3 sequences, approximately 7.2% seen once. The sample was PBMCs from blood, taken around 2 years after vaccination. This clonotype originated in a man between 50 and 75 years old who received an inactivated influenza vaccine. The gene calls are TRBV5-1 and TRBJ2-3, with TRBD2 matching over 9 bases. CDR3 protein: CASCVAGEDTQYF. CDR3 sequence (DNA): TGCGCCAGCTGCGTAGCGGGAGAGGATACGCAGTATTTT.